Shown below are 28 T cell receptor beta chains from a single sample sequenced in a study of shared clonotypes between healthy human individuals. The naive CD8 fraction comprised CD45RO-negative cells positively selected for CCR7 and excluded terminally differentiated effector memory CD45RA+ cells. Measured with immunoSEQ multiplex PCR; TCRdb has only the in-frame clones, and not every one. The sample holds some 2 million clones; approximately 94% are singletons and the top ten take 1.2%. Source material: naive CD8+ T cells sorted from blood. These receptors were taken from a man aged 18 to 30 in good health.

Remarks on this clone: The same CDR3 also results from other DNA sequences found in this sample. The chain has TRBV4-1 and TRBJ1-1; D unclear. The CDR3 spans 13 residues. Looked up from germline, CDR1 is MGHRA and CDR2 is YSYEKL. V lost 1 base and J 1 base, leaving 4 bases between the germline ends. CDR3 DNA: TGCGCCAGCAGCCAAGGGCGGAACACTGAAGCTTTCTTT. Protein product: CASSQGRNTEAFF.

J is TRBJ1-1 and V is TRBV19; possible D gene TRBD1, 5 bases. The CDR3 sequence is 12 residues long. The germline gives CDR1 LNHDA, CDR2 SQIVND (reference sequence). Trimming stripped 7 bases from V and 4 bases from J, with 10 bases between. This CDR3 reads CASKGQPTEAFF. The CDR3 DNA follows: TGTGCCAGTAAAGGACAACCCACTGAAGCTTTCTTT.

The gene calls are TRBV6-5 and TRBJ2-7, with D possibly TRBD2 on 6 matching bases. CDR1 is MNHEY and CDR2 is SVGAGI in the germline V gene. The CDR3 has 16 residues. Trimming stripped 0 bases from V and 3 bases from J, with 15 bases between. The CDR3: CASSYSFISGDYEQYF. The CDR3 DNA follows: TGTGCCAGCAGTTACTCGTTCATTAGCGGAGACTACGAGCAGTACTTC.

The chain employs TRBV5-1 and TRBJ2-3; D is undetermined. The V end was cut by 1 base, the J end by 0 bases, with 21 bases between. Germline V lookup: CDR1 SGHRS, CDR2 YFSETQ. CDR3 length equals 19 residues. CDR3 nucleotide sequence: TGCGCCAGCAGCTTGTTCCTCACACCTGCAGGTTCTAGCACAGATACGCAGTATTTT. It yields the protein CASSLFLTPAGSSTDTQYF.

The CDR3 is CASSFRTGTDTQYF. Here the CDR3 DNA reads TGTGCCAGCAGCTTCCGAACGGGTACAGATACGCAGTATTTT. The chain combines TRBV7-9 with TRBJ2-3, with D unclear. This CDR3 has 14 residues. The V end lost 3 bases, the J end lost 3 bases, and 10 bases lay between the germline ends. Per germline, CDR1 SEHNR and CDR2 FQNEAQ (reference sequence). Filled out from reference TRBV7-9 and TRBJ2-3, the complete variable domain reads DTGVSQNPRHKITKRGQNVTFRCDPISEHNRLYWYRQTLGQGPEFLTYFQNEAQLEKSRLLSDRFSAERPKGSFSTLEIQRTEQGDSAMYLCASSFRTGTDTQYFGPGTRLTVL.

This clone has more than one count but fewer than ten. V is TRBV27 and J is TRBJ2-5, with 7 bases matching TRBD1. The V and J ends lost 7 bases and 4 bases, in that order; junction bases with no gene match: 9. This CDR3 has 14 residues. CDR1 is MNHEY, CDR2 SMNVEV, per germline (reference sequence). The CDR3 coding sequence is TGTGCCAGCAAGATACAGGGGAATGGAGAGACCCAGTACTTC. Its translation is CASKIQGNGETQYF.

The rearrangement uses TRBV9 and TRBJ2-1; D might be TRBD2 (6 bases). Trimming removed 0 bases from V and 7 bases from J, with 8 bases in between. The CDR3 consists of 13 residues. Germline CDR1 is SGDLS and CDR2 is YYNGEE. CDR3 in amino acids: CASSVALANEQFF. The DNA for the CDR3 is TGTGCCAGCAGCGTAGCTCTAGCGAATGAGCAGTTCTTC. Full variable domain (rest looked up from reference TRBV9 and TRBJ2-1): DSGVTQTPKHLITATGQRVTLRCSPRSGDLSVYWYQQSLDQGLQFLIQYYNGEERAKGNILERFSAQQFPDLHSELNLSSLELGDSALYFCASSVALANEQFFGPGTRLTVL.

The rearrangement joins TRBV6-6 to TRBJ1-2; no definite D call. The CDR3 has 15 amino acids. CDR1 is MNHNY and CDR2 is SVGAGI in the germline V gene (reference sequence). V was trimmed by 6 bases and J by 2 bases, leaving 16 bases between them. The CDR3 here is CASSPQANLNYGYTF. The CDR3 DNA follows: TGTGCCAGCAGCCCCCAAGCAAACTTAAACTATGGCTACACCTTC.

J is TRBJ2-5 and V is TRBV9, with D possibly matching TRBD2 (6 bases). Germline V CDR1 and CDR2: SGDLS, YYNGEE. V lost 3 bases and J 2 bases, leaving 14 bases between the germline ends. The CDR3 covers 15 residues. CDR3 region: CASSAGGAGQETQYF. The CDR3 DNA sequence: TGTGCCAGCAGCGCCGGCGGCGCGGGGCAAGAGACCCAGTACTTC.

The CDR3 loop is CATSREWSLDRASGELFF. The CDR3 nucleotides are TGTGCCACCAGCAGAGAGTGGTCGTTGGACAGGGCTTCCGGGGAGCTGTTTTTT. The V gene is TRBV15, the J gene TRBJ2-2; 8 nucleotides match TRBD1. The CDR3 extends over 18 amino acids. Trimming cost V 0 bases and J 6 bases; bases outside gene matches: 12. Germline CDR1 reads LNHNV; CDR2 reads YYDKDF (reference sequence).

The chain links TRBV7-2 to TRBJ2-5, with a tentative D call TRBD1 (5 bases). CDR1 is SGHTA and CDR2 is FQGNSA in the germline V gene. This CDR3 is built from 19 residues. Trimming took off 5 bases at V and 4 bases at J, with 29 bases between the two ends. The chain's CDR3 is CASSPSIRFRDVFGETQYF. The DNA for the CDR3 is TGTGCCAGCAGCCCTAGTATTAGGTTCAGGGATGTGTTCGGAGAGACCCAGTACTTC.

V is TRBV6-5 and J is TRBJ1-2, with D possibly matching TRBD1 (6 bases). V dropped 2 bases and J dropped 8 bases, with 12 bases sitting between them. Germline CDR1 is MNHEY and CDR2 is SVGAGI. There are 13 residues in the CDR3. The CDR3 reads CASSYGQMGGYTF. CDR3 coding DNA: TGTGCCAGCAGTTACGGACAGATGGGCGGCTACACCTTC.

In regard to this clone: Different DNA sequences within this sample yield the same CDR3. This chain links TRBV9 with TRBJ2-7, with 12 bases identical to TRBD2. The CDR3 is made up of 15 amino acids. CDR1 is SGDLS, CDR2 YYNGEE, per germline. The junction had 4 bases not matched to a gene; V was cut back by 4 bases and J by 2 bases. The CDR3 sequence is CASSPGLAGTYEQYF. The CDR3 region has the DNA TGTGCCAGCAGCCCTGGACTAGCGGGGACCTACGAGCAGTACTTC.

CDR3 sequence (DNA): TGTGCCAGCAGCCATTATCATGACAGCCTCTTCACAGATACGCAGTATTTT. It translates to CASSHYHDSLFTDTQYF. The rearrangement uses TRBV5-6 and TRBJ2-3; D is perhaps TRBD1 (5 bases). The CDR3 covers 17 residues. Germline assignment: CDR1 SGHDT and CDR2 YYEEEE. The V end was cut by 4 bases, the J end by 2 bases, with 20 bases between.

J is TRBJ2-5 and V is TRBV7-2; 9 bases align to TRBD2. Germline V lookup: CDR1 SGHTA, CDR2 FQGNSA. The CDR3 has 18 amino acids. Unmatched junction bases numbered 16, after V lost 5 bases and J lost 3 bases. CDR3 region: CASSPRPWGVAGEETQYF. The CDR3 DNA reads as TGTGCCAGCAGCCCCCGACCCTGGGGGGTAGCGGGAGAAGAGACCCAGTACTTC. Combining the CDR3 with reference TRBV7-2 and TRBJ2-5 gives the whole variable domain GAGVSQSPSNKVTEKGKDVELRCDPISGHTALYWYRQSLGQGLEFLIYFQGNSAPDKSGLPSDRFSAERTGGSVSTLTIQRTQQEDSAVYLCASSPRPWGVAGEETQYFGPGTRLLVL.

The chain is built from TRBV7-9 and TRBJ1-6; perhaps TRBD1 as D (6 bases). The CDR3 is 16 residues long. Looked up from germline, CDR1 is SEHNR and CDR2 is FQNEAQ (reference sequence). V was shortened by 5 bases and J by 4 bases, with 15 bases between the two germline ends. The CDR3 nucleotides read TGTGCCAGCAGCGGTACCCAGGGGCCTTATAATTCACCCCTCCACTTT. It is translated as CASSGTQGPYNSPLHF.

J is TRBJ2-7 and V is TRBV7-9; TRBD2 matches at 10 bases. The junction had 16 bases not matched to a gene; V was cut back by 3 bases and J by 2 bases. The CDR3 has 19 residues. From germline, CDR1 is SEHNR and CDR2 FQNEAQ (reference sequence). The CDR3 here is CASSFLSSASGSATYEQYF. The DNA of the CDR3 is TGTGCCAGCAGCTTTCTTTCCTCCGCTAGCGGGAGCGCTACCTACGAGCAGTACTTC.

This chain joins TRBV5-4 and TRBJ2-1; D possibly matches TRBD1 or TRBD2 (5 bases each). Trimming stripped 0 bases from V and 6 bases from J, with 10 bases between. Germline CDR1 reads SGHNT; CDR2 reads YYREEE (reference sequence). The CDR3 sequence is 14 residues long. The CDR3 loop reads CASSLGNGGNEQFF. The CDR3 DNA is TGTGCCAGCAGCTTGGGAAATGGGGGCAATGAGCAGTTCTTC. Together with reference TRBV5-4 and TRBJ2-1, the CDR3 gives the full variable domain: ETGVTQSPTHLIKTRGQQVTLRCSSQSGHNTVSWYQQALGQGPQFIFQYYREEENGRGNFPPRFSGLQFPNYSSELNVNALELDDSALYLCASSLGNGGNEQFFGPGTRLTVL.

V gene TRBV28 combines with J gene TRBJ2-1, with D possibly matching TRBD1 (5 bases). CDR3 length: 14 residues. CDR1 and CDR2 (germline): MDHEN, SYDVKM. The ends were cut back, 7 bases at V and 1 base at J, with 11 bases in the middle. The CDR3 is CASTLGDSYNEQFF. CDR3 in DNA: TGTGCCAGCACCCTAGGGGATTCCTACAATGAGCAGTTCTTC.

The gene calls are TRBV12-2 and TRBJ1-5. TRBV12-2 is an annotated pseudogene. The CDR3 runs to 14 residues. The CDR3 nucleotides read TGTGCAAGTCGATATAGGGTTTTGTTAGGGCCCCAGCATTTT. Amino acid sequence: CASRYRVLLGPQHF.

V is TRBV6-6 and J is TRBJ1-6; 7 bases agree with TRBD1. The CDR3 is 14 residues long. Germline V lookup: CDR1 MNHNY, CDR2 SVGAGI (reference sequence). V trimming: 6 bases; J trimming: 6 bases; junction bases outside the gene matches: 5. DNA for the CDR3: TGTGCCAGCAGCACACAGGGGATTAATTCACCCCTCCACTTT. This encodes CASSTQGINSPLHF.

Written as DNA, the CDR3 is TGTGCCAGCAGTGAAAGCCTAGCGGGAGTGGGCACAGATACGCAGTATTTT. This sequence encodes CASSESLAGVGTDTQYF. This chain joins TRBV25-1 and TRBJ2-3, with 10 bases that match TRBD2. Trimming took 2 bases from V and 1 from J; bases not matched to a gene: 6. The CDR3 sequence is 17 residues long. The V gene's germline CDR1 is MGHDK and CDR2 SYGVNS.

The CDR3 region has the DNA TGTGCCAGCAGTGAATGGGTCCGGGTTGAGCAGTTCTTC. Translated, it gives CASSEWVRVEQFF. The gene calls are TRBV6-1 and TRBJ2-1; D remains unclear. Trimming shortened V by 2 bases and J by 9 bases, and 11 bases separated the two germline ends. This CDR3 comprises 13 residues. Germline-derived CDR1 and CDR2 are MNHNS and SASEGT.

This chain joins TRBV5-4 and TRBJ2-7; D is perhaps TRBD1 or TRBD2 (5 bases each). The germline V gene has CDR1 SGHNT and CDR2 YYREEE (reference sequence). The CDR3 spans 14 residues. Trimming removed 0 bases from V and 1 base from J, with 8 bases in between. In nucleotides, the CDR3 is TGTGCCAGCAGCTTGGAGGGACCTTCCTACGAGCAGTACTTC. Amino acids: CASSLEGPSYEQYF. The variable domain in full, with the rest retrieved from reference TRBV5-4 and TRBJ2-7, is ETGVTQSPTHLIKTRGQQVTLRCSSQSGHNTVSWYQQALGQGPQFIFQYYREEENGRGNFPPRFSGLQFPNYSSELNVNALELDDSALYLCASSLEGPSYEQYFGPGTRLTVT.

CDR3: CASRPGTVVTEAFF. The CDR3 region has the DNA TGTGCCAGCAGGCCCGGGACGGTCGTCACTGAAGCTTTCTTT. The rearrangement joins TRBV7-9 to TRBJ1-1, with D tentatively TRBD1 (5 bases). The CDR3 runs 14 residues. The germline V and J ends were trimmed by 6 bases and 4 bases, with 15 bases remaining between them. Germline V gives CDR1 SEHNR, CDR2 FQNEAQ (reference sequence). The entire variable domain, with the rest obtained from reference TRBV7-9 and TRBJ1-1, is as follows: DTGVSQNPRHKITKRGQNVTFRCDPISEHNRLYWYRQTLGQGPEFLTYFQNEAQLEKSRLLSDRFSAERPKGSFSTLEIQRTEQGDSAMYLCASRPGTVVTEAFFGQGTRLTVV.

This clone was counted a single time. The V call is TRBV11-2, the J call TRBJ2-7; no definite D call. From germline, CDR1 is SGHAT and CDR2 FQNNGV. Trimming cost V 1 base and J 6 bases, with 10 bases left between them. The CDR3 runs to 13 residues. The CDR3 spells CASSLVPGSEQYF. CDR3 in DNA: TGTGCCAGCAGCTTAGTCCCGGGTTCCGAGCAGTACTTC.

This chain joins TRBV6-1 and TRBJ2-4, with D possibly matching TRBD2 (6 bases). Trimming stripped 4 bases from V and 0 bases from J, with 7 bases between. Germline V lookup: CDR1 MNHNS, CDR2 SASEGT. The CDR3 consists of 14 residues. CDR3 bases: TGTGCCAGCAGTGGGGGGGTAGCCAAAAACATTCAGTACTTC. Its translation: CASSGGVAKNIQYF.

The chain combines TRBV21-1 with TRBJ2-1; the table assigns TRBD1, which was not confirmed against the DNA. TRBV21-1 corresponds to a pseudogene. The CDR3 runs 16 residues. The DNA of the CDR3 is TGTGCCAGCAGCCATACAGGGGGAAGCTCCTACAATGAGCAGTTCTTC. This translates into CASSHTGGSSYNEQFF.